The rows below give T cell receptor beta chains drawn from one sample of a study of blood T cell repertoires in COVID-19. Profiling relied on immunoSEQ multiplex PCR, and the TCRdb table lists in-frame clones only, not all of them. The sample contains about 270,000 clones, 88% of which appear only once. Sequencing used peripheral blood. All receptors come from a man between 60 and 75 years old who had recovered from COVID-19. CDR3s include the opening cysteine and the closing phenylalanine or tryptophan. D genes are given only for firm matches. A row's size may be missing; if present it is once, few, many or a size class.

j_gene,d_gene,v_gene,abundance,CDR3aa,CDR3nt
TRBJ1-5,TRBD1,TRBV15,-,CATSRTGNNQPQHF,TGTGCCACCAGCAGGACAGGGAACAATCAGCCCCAGCATTTT
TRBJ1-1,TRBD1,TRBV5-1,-,CASGEAGGTEAFF,TGCGCCAGCGGGGAGGCAGGGGGGACTGAAGCTTTCTTT
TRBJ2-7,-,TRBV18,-,CASSTGINEQYF,TGTGCCAGCTCAACAGGGATCAACGAGCAGTACTTC
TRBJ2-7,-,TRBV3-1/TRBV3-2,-,CASSQGYQGTTYEQYF,TGTGCCAGCAGCCAAGGGTATCAGGGCACTACCTACGAGCAGTACTTC
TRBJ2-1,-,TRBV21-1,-,CASSSRGRYNEQFF,TGTGCCAGCAGCTCTAGGGGGCGCTACAATGAGCAGTTCTTC
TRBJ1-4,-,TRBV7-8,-,CASSWLKVQSGNEKLFF,TGTGCCAGCAGCTGGTTAAAGGTCCAATCGGGAAATGAAAAACTGTTTTTT
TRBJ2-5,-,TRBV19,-,CASSIYRDETQYF,TGTGCCAGTAGTATATACAGGGACGAGACCCAGTACTTC
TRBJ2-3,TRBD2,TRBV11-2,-,CASSLDQGSGGFTSTDTQYF,TGTGCCAGCAGCTTAGATCAGGGTAGCGGGGGGTTTACTAGCACAGATACGCAGTATTTT
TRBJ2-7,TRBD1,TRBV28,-,CASSFRNRGSYEQYF,TGTGCCAGCAGTTTCCGAAACAGGGGATCCTACGAGCAGTACTTC
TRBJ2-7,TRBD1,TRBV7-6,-,CASSLARTGSSYEQYF,TGTGCCAGCAGCTTAGCGAGGACAGGGAGCTCCTACGAGCAGTACTTC
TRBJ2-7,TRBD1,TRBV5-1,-,CASSARGQGYYEQYF,TGCGCCAGCAGCGCCCGCGGACAGGGGTACTACGAGCAGTACTTC
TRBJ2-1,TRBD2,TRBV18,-,CASSPYGEGNEQFF,TGTGCCAGCTCACCTTACGGGGAGGGCAATGAGCAGTTCTTC
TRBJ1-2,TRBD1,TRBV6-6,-,CASSYARGPRNYGYTF,TGTGCCAGCAGTTATGCCAGGGGGCCCCGAAACTATGGCTACACCTTC
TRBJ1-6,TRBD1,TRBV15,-,CATSRGTGDGNSPLHF,TGTGCCACCAGCAGAGGGACAGGGGACGGTAATTCACCCCTCCACTTT
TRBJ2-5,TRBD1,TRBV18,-,CASSSQGHQETQYF,TGTGCCAGCTCATCACAGGGGCACCAAGAGACCCAGTACTTC
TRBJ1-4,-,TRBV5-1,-,CASSTARASNEKLFF,TGCGCCAGCAGCACCGCCAGGGCTTCTAATGAAAAACTGTTTTTT
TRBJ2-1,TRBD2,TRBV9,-,CASSLSLAGGPNEQFF,TGTGCCAGCAGCCTTTCACTAGCGGGGGGGCCAAATGAGCAGTTCTTC
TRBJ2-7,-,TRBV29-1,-,CSVVQGASYEQYF,TGCAGCGTTGTGCAGGGTGCCTCCTACGAGCAGTACTTC
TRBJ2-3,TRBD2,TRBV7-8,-,CASSLAEVAGGPDTQYF,TGTGCCAGCAGCTTAGCGGAGGTAGCGGGGGGGCCTGATACGCAGTATTTT
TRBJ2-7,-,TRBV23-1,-,CASNVLTGGLSYEQYF,TGCGCCAGCAACGTCCTTACCGGGGGGCTTTCCTACGAGCAGTACTTC
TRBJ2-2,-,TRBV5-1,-,CASSLVGSHTGELFF,TGCGCCAGCAGCTTGGTCGGGTCTCATACCGGGGAGCTGTTTTTT
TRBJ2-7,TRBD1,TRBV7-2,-,CASSSYTGGYEQYF,TGTGCCAGCAGCTCATATACAGGGGGGTACGAGCAGTACTTC
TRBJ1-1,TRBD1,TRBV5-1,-,CASSLDRGRGTEAFF,TGCGCCAGCAGCCTAGACAGGGGGCGCGGCACTGAAGCTTTCTTT
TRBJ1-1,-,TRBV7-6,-,CASSLSWGNTEAFF,TGTGCCAGCAGCTTATCCTGGGGCAACACTGAAGCTTTCTTT
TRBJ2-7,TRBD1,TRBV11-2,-,CASSLTGVGLYEQYF,TGTGCCAGCAGCTTGACAGGGGTAGGGCTCTACGAGCAGTACTTC
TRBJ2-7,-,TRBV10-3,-,CAISDQATEYEQYF,TGTGCCATCAGTGACCAAGCGACTGAGTACGAGCAGTACTTC
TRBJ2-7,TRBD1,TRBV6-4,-,CASGQGVYEQYF,TGTGCCAGCGGACAGGGGGTCTACGAGCAGTACTTC
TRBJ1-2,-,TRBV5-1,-,CASSLNRDYGYTF,TGCGCCAGCAGCTTGAACAGGGACTATGGCTACACCTTC
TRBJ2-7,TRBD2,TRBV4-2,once,CASSQESGGSYEQYF,TGTGCCAGCAGCCAAGAAAGCGGGGGGTCCTACGAGCAGTACTTC
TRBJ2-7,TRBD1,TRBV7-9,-,CASSPGRTGHYEQYF,TGTGCCAGCAGCCCGGGGAGGACAGGGCACTACGAGCAGTACTTC
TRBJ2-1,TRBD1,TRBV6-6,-,CASSWPGGENEQFF,TGTGCCAGCAGTTGGCCAGGGGGAGAAAATGAGCAGTTCTTC
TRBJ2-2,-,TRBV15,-,CATSRGDWNTGELFF,TGTGCCACCAGCAGAGGAGACTGGAACACCGGGGAGCTGTTTTTT
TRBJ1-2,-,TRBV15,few,CATSREQDSSYGYTF,TGTGCCACCAGCAGAGAACAGGATTCCTCGTATGGCTACACCTTC
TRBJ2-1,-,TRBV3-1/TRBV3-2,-,CASSQRGQSHSYNEQFF,TGTGCCAGCAGCCAGCGCGGACAGTCCCACTCCTACAATGAGCAGTTCTTC
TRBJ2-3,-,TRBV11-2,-,CASSLDGRTGLYTQYF,TGTGCCAGCAGCTTAGATGGGAGGACAGGCCTTTATACGCAGTATTTT
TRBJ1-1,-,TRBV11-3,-,CASSLGRNTEAFF,TGTGCCAGCAGCTTAGGTAGGAACACTGAAGCTTTCTTT
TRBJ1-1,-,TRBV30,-,CAWGGAPRATEAFF,TGTGCCTGGGGGGGTGCGCCGAGGGCCACTGAAGCTTTCTTT
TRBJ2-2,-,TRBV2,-,CASNRAEMTGGELFF,TGTGCCTCAAACAGGGCGGAGATGACCGGCGGGGAGCTGTTTTTT
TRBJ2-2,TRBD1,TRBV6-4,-,CASSRGTGGTGELFF,TGTGCCAGCAGTCGTGGGACAGGGGGGACCGGGGAGCTGTTTTTT
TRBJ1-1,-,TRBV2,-,CASSKTGGTEAFF,TGTGCCAGCAGTAAGACGGGGGGCACTGAAGCTTTCTTT
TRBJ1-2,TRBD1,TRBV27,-,CASSSRDRGFYGYTF,TGTGCCAGCAGTTCACGAGACAGGGGTTTCTATGGCTACACCTTC
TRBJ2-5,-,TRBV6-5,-,CASRMDSGLETQYF,TGTGCCAGCAGAATGGACAGTGGGCTTGAGACCCAGTACTTC
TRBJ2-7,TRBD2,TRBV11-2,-,CASSSLLGRSYEQYF,TGTGCCAGCAGCTCCCTCCTCGGGAGGTCCTACGAGCAGTACTTC
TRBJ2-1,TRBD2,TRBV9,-,CASSGGGGADNEQFF,TGTGCCAGCAGCGGAGGCGGGGGGGCTGACAATGAGCAGTTCTTC
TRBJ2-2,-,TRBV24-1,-,CATSDPAGKGGELFF,TGTGCCACCAGTGATCCTGCAGGGAAGGGCGGGGAGCTGTTTTTT
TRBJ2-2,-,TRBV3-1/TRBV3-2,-,CASSQVQPEAGELFF,TGTGCCAGCAGCCAGGTACAACCGGAGGCCGGGGAGCTGTTTTTT
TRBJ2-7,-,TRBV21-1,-,CASSTGLPYEQYF,TGTGCCAGCAGCACGGGACTACCCTACGAGCAGTACTTC
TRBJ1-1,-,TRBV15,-,CATSISDRGTEAFF,TGTGCCACCAGCATTTCAGACAGAGGCACTGAAGCTTTCTTT
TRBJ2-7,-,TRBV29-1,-,CSVDSGIDEQYF,TGCAGCGTTGATTCGGGAATAGACGAGCAGTACTTC
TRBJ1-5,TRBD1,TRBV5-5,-,CASSLTGEQPQHF,TGTGCCAGCAGCTTGACAGGGGAGCAGCCCCAGCATTTT
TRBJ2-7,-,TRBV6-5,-,CASRVSGAYEQYF,TGTGCCAGCAGAGTCTCAGGGGCCTACGAGCAGTACTTC
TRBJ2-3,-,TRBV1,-,CTSSPHGGWSRTDTQYF,TGCACCAGCAGCCCCCACGGGGGGTGGAGCCGCACAGATACGCAGTATTTT
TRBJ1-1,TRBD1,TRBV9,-,CASSVGRGQLNTEAFF,TGTGCCAGCAGCGTAGGCAGGGGGCAGTTGAACACTGAAGCTTTCTTT
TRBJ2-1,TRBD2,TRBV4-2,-,CASSQGGHRGEENEQFF,TGTGCCAGCAGCCAAGGGGGCCATCGGGGGGAGGAGAATGAGCAGTTCTTC
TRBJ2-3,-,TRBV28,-,CSAGGLVTDTQYF,TGTTCTGCCGGGGGGCTTGTCACAGATACGCAGTATTTT
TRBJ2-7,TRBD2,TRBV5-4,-,CASSRDPTSGVGSYEQYF,TGTGCCAGCAGCCGAGACCCGACTAGCGGGGTTGGCTCCTACGAGCAGTACTTC